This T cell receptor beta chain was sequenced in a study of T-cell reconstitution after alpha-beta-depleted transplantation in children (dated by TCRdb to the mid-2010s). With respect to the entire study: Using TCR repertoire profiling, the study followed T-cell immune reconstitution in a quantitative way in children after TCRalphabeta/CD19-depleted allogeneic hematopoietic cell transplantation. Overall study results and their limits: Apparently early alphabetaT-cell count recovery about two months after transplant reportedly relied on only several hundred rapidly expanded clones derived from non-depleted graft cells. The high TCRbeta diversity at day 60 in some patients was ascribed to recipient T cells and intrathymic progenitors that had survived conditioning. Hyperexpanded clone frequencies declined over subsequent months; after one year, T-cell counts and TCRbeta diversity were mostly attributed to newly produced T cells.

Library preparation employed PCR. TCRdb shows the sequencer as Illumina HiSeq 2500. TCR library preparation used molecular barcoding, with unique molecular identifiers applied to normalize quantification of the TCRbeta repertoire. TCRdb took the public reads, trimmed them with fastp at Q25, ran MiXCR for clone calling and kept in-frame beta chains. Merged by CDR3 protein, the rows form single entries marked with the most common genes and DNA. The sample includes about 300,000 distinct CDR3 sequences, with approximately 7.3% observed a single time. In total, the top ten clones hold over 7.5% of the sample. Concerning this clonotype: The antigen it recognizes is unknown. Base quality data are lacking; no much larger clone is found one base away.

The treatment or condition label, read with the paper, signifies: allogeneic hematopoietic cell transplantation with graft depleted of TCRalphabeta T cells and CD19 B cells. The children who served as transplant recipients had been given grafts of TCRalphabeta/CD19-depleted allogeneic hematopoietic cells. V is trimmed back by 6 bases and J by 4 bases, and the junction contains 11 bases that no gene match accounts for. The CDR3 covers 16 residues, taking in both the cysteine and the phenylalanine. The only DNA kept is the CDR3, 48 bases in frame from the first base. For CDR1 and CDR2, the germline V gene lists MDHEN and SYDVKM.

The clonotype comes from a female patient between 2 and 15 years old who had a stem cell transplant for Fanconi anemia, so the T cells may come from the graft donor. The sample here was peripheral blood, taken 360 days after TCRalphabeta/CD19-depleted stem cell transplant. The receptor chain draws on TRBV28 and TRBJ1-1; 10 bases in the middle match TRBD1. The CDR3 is CASSRGTGEGGTEAFF. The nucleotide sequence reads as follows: TGTGCCAGCAGCCGAGGGACAGGGGAGGGCGGCACTGAAGCTTTCTTT.